One sample yielded the 21 T cell receptor beta chains listed below, sequenced in a study of T-cell reconstitution after alpha-beta-depleted transplantation in children. Unique molecular identifiers were incorporated during preparation of the TCRbeta library. MiXCR, applied by TCRdb to the PCR reads, yields one record per CDR3 protein. The sample yields 490,000 or so distinct CDR3 sequences, approximately 10% seen once. The sample here was PBMCs, taken before TCRalphabeta/CD19-depleted stem cell transplant. The source is a child aged 2 to 10 with inherited bone marrow failure, due to receive a stem cell transplant.

This clonotype was seen ten or more times. The chain is built from TRBV30 and TRBJ1-2; D gene unclear. Trimming left V 0 bases short and J 3 bases short, with 8 bases between. From germline, CDR1 is GTSNPN and CDR2 SVGIG (reference sequence). The CDR3 has 13 residues. Here the CDR3 DNA reads TGTGCCTGGAGTGTAACAAGCTACTATGGCTACACCTTC. Protein sequence: CAWSVTSYYGYTF.

This rearrangement joins TRBV19 to TRBJ2-7; no firm D call. Germline V gives CDR1 LNHDA, CDR2 SQIVND (reference sequence). There are 13 residues in the CDR3. Trimming pared 4 bases from V and 2 bases from J, leaving 9 bases between. CDR3 DNA sequence: TGTGCCAGTAGTAGTGGACGGGCCTACGAGCAGTACTTC. Translated, it gives CASSSGRAYEQYF.

In this sample, this clonotype turned up a few times. The chain has TRBV20-1 and TRBJ2-1; possible D gene TRBD1, 5 bases. CDR3 length: 13 residues. Germline V gene lookup returns CDR1 DFQATT and CDR2 SNEGSKA (reference sequence). Trimming took 0 bases from V and 8 from J, leaving 11 bases between them. CDR3 nucleotides: TGCAGTGCTAGAGATGGACACGCGGATGAGCAGTTCTTC. Translating it yields CSARDGHADEQFF.

The J gene is TRBJ2-1, the V gene TRBV20-1; 8 bases line up with TRBD1. CDR3 size: 13 residues. CDR1 is DFQATT, CDR2 SNEGSKA, per germline (reference sequence). In DNA, the CDR3 is TGCGGTTACAGGGGGTGGGCCTACAATGAGCAGTTCTTC. This codes for CGYRGWAYNEQFF.

This clonotype was seen at least ten times. The CDR3 sequence: CASSPGGSYEQYF. Written as DNA, the CDR3 is TGTGCCAGCAGTCCAGGGGGCTCCTACGAGCAGTACTTC. The V gene is TRBV18, the J gene TRBJ2-7; 7 bases fit TRBD1. V was pared by 8 bases and J by 0 bases, with 4 bases of the junction left unmatched. The CDR3 sequence is 13 residues long. Germline values: CDR1 KGHSH, CDR2 LQKENI.

This clonotype was recorded many times. V and J are TRBV12-3 or TRBV12-4 and TRBJ2-7; 11 nucleotides match TRBD1. CDR3 size: 15 residues. The ends lost 6 bases at V and 0 bases at J; junction bases unmatched: 4. The CDR3 coding sequence is TGTGCCAGCAGGGTAGGGACAGGGGGCTCCTACGAGCAGTACTTC. Protein sequence: CASRVGTGGSYEQYF.

Notes on this clonotype: A much larger clone is a single base away; this may be a read error. The V and J genes are TRBV6-2 or TRBV6-3 and TRBJ1-2; unclear D gene. Germline CDR1 is MNHEY and CDR2 is SVGEGT. Trimming took off 2 bases at V and 8 bases at J, with 9 bases between the two ends. This CDR3 comprises 12 residues. CDR3 sequence reads: CASSYRVGGYTF. CDR3 bases: TGTGCCAGCAGTTACAGGGTTGGCGGCTACACCTTC.

This clonotype was picked up many times. The chain joins TRBV5-1 to TRBJ2-5; D remains ambiguous. CDR1 and CDR2 (germline): SGHRS, YFSETQ. V lost 0 bases, J lost 7 bases, and 10 bases lay in between. CDR3 size: 13 residues. The DNA for the CDR3 is TGCGCCAGCAGCTTGGTTGAGGTCGGGACCCAGTACTTC. Protein: CASSLVEVGTQYF. The whole variable domain, filled in from reference TRBV5-1 and TRBJ2-5, reads KAGVTQTPRYLIKTRGQQVTLSCSPISGHRSVSWYQQTPGQGLQFLFEYFSETQRNKGNFPGRFSGRQFSNSRSEMNVSTLELGDSALYLCASSLVEVGTQYFGPGTRLLVL.

CDR3 in DNA: TGTGCCACCAGCAGAGATCCAGGACTAGCGGGTATGGAAAGAGATACGCAGTATTTT. It is translated as CATSRDPGLAGMERDTQYF. This chain links TRBV15 with TRBJ2-3, with 11 nucleotides matching TRBD2. Trimming removed 0 bases from V and 5 bases from J; junction bases left unmatched: 13. This CDR3 has 19 residues. In germline, CDR1 is LNHNV, CDR2 YYDKDF (reference sequence).

This clonotype was observed at least ten times. The chain employs TRBV10-3 and TRBJ2-1, with 7 bases aligning to TRBD2. The CDR3 runs to 13 residues. CDR1 ENHRY and CDR2 SYGVKD come from the germline V gene. V gave up 3 bases and J gave up 6 bases; unmatched junction bases: 2. CDR3 loop: CAISDAGVNEQFF. CDR3 nucleotide sequence: TGTGCCATCAGTGATGCGGGAGTCAATGAGCAGTTCTTC.

This clonotype was seen many times. CDR3 in amino acids: CASSFLGNQETQYF. CDR3 in DNA: TGCGCCAGCAGCTTCTTGGGGAACCAAGAGACCCAGTACTTC. The chain has TRBV5-1 and TRBJ2-5; D remains unclear. Germline loops: CDR1 SGHRS, CDR2 YFSETQ. The CDR3 length is 14 residues. V was clipped by 2 bases and J by 0 bases, with 8 bases between them.

V usage is TRBV4-2 and J usage is TRBJ1-2; D is perhaps TRBD1 (6 bases). Trimming stripped 1 base from V and 7 bases from J, with 16 bases between. The CDR3 is 15 residues long. From germline, CDR1 is LGHNA and CDR2 YNFKEQ. In nucleotides, the CDR3 is TGTGCCAGCAGCCAAGTGATGGTGGGGGCAGGTGGCTACACCTTC. This sequence encodes CASSQVMVGAGGYTF.

The table lists this clonotype with a few counts. The chain employs TRBV10-3 and TRBJ2-5, with D perhaps matching TRBD1 (5 bases). The CDR3 totals 14 residues. Per germline, CDR1 ENHRY and CDR2 SYGVKD. V lost 5 bases and J lost 1, with 11 bases in between. The CDR3 protein is CAISPSGIQETQYF. The CDR3 DNA follows: TGTGCCATCAGTCCTTCAGGGATCCAAGAGACCCAGTACTTC.

This clonotype was counted many times. The V gene is TRBV12-3 or TRBV12-4, the J gene TRBJ2-1, with TRBD2 matching over 7 bases. The CDR3 is 13 residues long. Trimming cost V 4 bases and J 8 bases; bases outside gene matches: 5. The CDR3: CASSWTRIDEQFF. CDR3 sequence (DNA): TGTGCCAGCAGTTGGACTAGGATAGATGAGCAGTTCTTC.

This clonotype has ten or more counts. The V gene is TRBV15, the J gene TRBJ2-5; TRBD2 is a possible D gene (5 bases). Germline CDR1 is LNHNV and CDR2 is YYDKDF (reference sequence). The CDR3 runs 11 residues. The germline V and J ends were trimmed by 5 bases and 7 bases, with 8 bases remaining between them. The CDR3 here is CATSARGTQYF. In nucleotides, the CDR3 is TGTGCCACCAGCGCCCGGGGGACCCAGTACTTC.

This clonotype showed up many times. V and J are TRBV9 and TRBJ2-3, with D perhaps TRBD2 (6 bases). CDR3 length: 14 residues. From germline, CDR1 is SGDLS and CDR2 YYNGEE. V dropped 3 bases and J dropped 2 bases, with 10 bases sitting between them. CDR3 nucleotide sequence: TGTGCCAGCAGCGCCCGGGACTCCACAGATACGCAGTATTTT. Translating it yields CASSARDSTDTQYF.

This sequence joins TRBV7-2 and TRBJ1-2; no definite D call. Trimming removed 1 base at V and 6 bases at J, with 9 bases between. Germline CDR1 is SGHTA and CDR2 is FQGNSA. The CDR3 totals 13 residues. CDR3 loop: CASSLVLRDGYTF. The CDR3 nucleotides read TGTGCCAGCAGCTTAGTTCTGAGAGATGGCTACACCTTC.

This clonotype was detected a few times. V is TRBV27 and J is TRBJ1-1, with a possible D match to TRBD1 (6 bases). The V end was cut by 6 bases, the J end by 3 bases, with 14 bases between. Germline values: CDR1 MNHEY, CDR2 SMNVEV (reference sequence). CDR3 length equals 14 residues. The CDR3 sequence is CASRTHQGHTEAFF. As DNA, the CDR3 is TGTGCCAGCAGGACGCACCAGGGGCACACTGAAGCTTTCTTT.

The genes are TRBV28 and TRBJ1-2, with no clear D. Germline lookup yields CDR1 MDHEN and CDR2 SYDVKM. The CDR3 loop spans 14 amino acids. The ends were cut back, 2 bases at V and 1 base at J, with 8 bases in the middle. CDR3 sequence (DNA): TGTGCCAGCAGTTTAAGGGAATTTAACTATGGCTACACCTTC. Protein product: CASSLREFNYGYTF.

This clonotype was seen at least ten times. The genes are TRBV28 and TRBJ2-1, with TRBD2 matching 9 bases. The CDR3 has 13 amino acids. The germline gives CDR1 MDHEN, CDR2 SYDVKM. The V segment lost 4 bases and the J segment 8 bases; nucleotides outside the gene matches: 3. For the CDR3, the DNA is TGTGCCAGCAGTTCTTTAGCGGGAGATGAGCAGTTCTTC. It translates to CASSSLAGDEQFF.

This clonotype was counted many times. The chain joins TRBV24-1 to TRBJ2-2; no firm D call. Trimming removed 10 bases at V and 0 bases at J, with 14 bases between. Germline CDR1 KGHDR, CDR2 SFDVKD. The CDR3 has 15 amino acids. CDR3 DNA: TGTGCCACGCAGAATTCCCCCGCGAACACCGGGGAGCTGTTTTTT. Protein: CATQNSPANTGELFF.